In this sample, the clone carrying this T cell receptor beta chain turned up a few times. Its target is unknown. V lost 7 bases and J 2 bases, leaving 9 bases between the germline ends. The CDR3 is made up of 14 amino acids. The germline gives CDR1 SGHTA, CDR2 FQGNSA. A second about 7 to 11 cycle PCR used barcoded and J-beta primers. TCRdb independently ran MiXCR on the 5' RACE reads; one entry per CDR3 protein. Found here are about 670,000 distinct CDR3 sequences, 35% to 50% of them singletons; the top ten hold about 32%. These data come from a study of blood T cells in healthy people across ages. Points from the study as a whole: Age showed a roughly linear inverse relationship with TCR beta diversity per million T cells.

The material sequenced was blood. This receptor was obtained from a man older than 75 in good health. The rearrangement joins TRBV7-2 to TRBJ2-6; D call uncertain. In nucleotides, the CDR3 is TGTGCCAGCACTCAAATCGCTGGGGCCAACGTCCTGACTTTC. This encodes CASTQIAGANVLTF.